Here is one T cell receptor beta chain with its context. The antigen remains unidentified. Trimming cost V 8 bases and J 3 bases, with 12 bases left between them. The CDR3 is made up of 13 amino acids. Germline V gene data show CDR1 as MNHNY and CDR2 as SVGAGI (reference sequence). These data come from a study of identifying expanded T cells in peripheral blood. General study findings and limits: Two-week clone count variance significantly increased as total template count grew. Over two and four weeks, about 15 and 19 clones changed, versus 1.2 between replicates.

Clones were read by immunoSEQ multiplex PCR, and TCRdb kept only the in-frame ones, dropping some. The sample lists about 110,000 clones, around 89% occurring once. The chain joins TRBV6-6 to TRBJ2-3, with D possibly TRBD1 on 7 matching bases. This TCR was recovered from a person aged 18 to 75 in good health. Sequenced: blood. CDR3 sequence: CASHPGGTDTQYF. In DNA, the CDR3 is TGTGCCAGCCACCCAGGGGGGACAGATACGCAGTATTTT.